The present TCR beta chain was sequenced within a study of shared clonotypes between healthy human individuals. On this clone itself: What it binds is unknown.

Generated by immunoSEQ multiplex PCR, the TCRdb table keeps only in-frame clones and is missing some. This sample has nearly 1 million clones; around 80% occur once, and the top ten carry about 1.5%. Trimming took off 4 bases at V and 3 bases at J, with 12 bases between the two ends. The germline CDR1 and CDR2 sequences are LGHNT and FRNRAP. CDR3 length: 14 amino acids. Study-level points and caveats: A generally larger estimated richness was seen in naive subsets than in memory subsets.

Sequenced input: memory CD4+ T cells sorted from blood. Subset indicated: CD45RA-negative fraction. The receptor was derived from a man younger than 35 in good health. The chain combines TRBV12-5 with TRBJ1-1; no clear D gene. CDR3 DNA sequence: TGTGCTAGTGGTTCGGCTGCCCGGGACACTGAAGCTTTCTTT. Amino acid sequence: CASGSAARDTEAFF.